This TCR beta chain was captured in a study of blood T cell repertoires in COVID-19. The V gene end was trimmed by 3 bases and the J gene end by 4 bases; junction bases not matched to a gene: 10. The CDR3 is 17 residues long. This clone was picked up one time. TCRdb's table, derived via immunoSEQ multiplex PCR, lists solely in-frame clones and lacks some. Altogether under 250,000 clones are present, approximately 85% being singletons, with the ten largest covering about 9.1%. Participants spanned ages about 18 to 89 years and resided in 20 to 30 US areas. The sample comprised PBMCs or T cells enriched from blood (not recorded which). This TCR was recovered from a woman in her 50s with acute COVID-19. This chain uses TRBV5-3 with TRBJ1-6; 7 bases agree with TRBD1. TRBV5-3 is labeled an ORF, and its function is uncertain. The CDR3 DNA sequence: TGTGCCAGAAGCTCAAAAAGAGGGGGCTTTTATAATTCACCCCTCCACTTT. Amino acid sequence: CARSSKRGGFYNSPLHF.